This TCR beta chain was sequenced for a study of shared clonotypes between healthy human individuals. Findings of the study overall: A small donor pool kept down the genetic and exposure-history diversity that was represented.

Every immunoSEQ plate was one replicate of a subset's evenly spread DNA. Method: immunoSEQ multiplex PCR; TCRdb's copy keeps in-frame clones and lacks some. Found here are roughly 850,000 clones, about 96% of them singletons; the top ten hold about 0.21%. CD45RO-negative cells were positively selected for CCR7, leaving out terminally differentiated effector memory CD45RA+ cells. CDR1 and CDR2 from the germline V gene are MNHEY and SMNVEV (reference sequence). The CDR3 is 15 residues long. Trimming cost V 0 bases and J 0 bases, with 9 bases left between them. A remark on this clone: Its matching antigen is unknown.

The clonotype was recovered from a man aged 25 to 40 in good health. The sequencing sample was made of naive CD8+ T cells sorted from blood. V is TRBV27 and J is TRBJ2-7; a possible D gene is TRBD1 (6 bases). This CDR3 reads CASSLSEDSSYEQYF. CDR3 sequence (DNA): TGTGCCAGCAGTTTATCGGAGGACAGCTCCTACGAGCAGTACTTC.